This TCR beta chain was retrieved from a study of blood T cell repertoires in COVID-19. Study information: Spain, Italy and the United States supplied samples that represented acute and convalescent COVID-19.

This clone was seen a single time. In the source study's methods: Amplification from reference gene primers served as the basis for estimated nucleated cell counts. Here immunoSEQ multiplex PCR was the method, and the copy in TCRdb shows in-frame clones only, minus some. Clone size and the V and J calls come from that table; the DNA yielded D and trimming. The sample holds approximately 120,000 clones, approximately 80% seen once. Input material: peripheral blood. The sequence was collected from an elderly man with acute or convalescent COVID-19.

CDR3 sequence: CASSPGHANTGELFF. CDR3 DNA: TGTGCCAGCAGCCCGGGACACGCGAACACCGGGGAGCTGTTTTTT. This chain connects TRBV7-9 to TRBJ2-2; D might be TRBD1 (6 bases). The V end was cut by 5 bases, the J end by 0 bases, with 10 bases between. Germline V gene lookup returns CDR1 SEHNR and CDR2 FQNEAQ (reference sequence). The CDR3 length is 15 residues.